This T cell receptor (beta chain) was recovered during a study of blood T cell repertoires in COVID-19. At the level of the study: Collection of acute and convalescent COVID-19 samples took place in the United States, Italy and Spain.

The length of the CDR3 is 16 residues. In the authors' methods: Nucleated cell number was recorded as an estimate derived from reference gene primer amplification. The assay was immunoSEQ multiplex PCR, and TCRdb's table has in-frame clones only and misses some. Clone size and V and J calls were adopted from that table, with D and trimming inferred from the DNA. This table holds approximately 150,000 clones, 85% to 90% found once. Sequenced sample: peripheral blood. The V and J genes are TRBV21-1 and TRBJ1-5; the DNA was not compared with TRBD1, the D call given in the table. TRBV21-1 is recorded as a pseudogene. This TCR derives from a woman aged 55-70 years with acute or convalescent COVID-19. CDR3 region: CASLPVAWAGNQPQHF. The DNA of the CDR3 is TGTGCCAGCCTTCCGGTCGCCTGGGCAGGTAATCAGCCCCAGCATTTT.